The sequence of this TCR beta chain was determined in a study of shared clonotypes between healthy human individuals. The V segment lost 2 bases and the J segment 5 bases; nucleotides outside the gene matches: 8. This CDR3 region has 16 residues. Germline values: CDR1 MNHNS, CDR2 SASEGT. Memory CD4+ cells were the fraction left after CD45RA+ naive selection. The table came from immunoSEQ multiplex PCR; TCRdb's copy has only in-frame clones and leaves some out. The sample consists of about 710,000 clones, about three quarters of them appearing once. The material sequenced was memory CD4+ T cells sorted from blood. Sample subset: CD45RA-negative fraction. This receptor was taken from a woman under 40 in good health. The rearrangement joins TRBV6-1 to TRBJ1-5; TRBD1 aligns across 8 bases. CDR3 in DNA: TGTGCCAGCAGTGAATCTTTCGGACAGGGCTATCAGCCCCAGCATTTT. Translated: CASSESFGQGYQPQHF.